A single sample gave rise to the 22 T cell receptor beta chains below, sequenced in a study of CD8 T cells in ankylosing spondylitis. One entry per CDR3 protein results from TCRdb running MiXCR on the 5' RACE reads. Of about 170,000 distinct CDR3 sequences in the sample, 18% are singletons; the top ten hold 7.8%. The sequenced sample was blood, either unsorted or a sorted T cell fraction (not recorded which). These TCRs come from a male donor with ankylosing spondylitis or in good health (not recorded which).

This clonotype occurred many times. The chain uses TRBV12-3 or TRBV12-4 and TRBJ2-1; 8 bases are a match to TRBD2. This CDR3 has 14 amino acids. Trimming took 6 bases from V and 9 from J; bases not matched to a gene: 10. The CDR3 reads CASSAGTSMGEQFF. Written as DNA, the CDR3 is TGTGCCAGCAGCGCCGGGACTAGTATGGGTGAGCAGTTCTTC.

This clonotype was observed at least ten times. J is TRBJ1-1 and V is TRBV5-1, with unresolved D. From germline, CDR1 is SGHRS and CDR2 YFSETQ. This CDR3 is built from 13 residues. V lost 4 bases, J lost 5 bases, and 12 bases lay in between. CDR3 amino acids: CASSVGRGTEAFF. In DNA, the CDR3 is TGCGCCAGCAGCGTCGGAAGAGGAACTGAAGCTTTCTTT.

The CDR3 DNA reads TGTGCCATCAGGAAACAGGGAAACACTAACTATGGCTACACCTTC. Translating it yields CAIRKQGNTNYGYTF. V usage is TRBV10-3 and J usage is TRBJ1-2, with a weak D call TRBD1 (6 bases). This CDR3 contains 15 residues. The germline gives CDR1 ENHRY, CDR2 SYGVKD. The V end lost 6 bases, the J end lost 0 bases, and 14 bases lay between the germline ends.

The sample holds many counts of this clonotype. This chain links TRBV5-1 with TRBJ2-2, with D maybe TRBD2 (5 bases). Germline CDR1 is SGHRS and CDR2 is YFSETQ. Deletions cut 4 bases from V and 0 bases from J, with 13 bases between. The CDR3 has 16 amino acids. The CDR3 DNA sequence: TGCGCCAGCAGCCCGGTCCCGAGGGCGAACACCGGGGAGCTGTTTTTT. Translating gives CASSPVPRANTGELFF. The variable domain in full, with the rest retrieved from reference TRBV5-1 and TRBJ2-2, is KAGVTQTPRYLIKTRGQQVTLSCSPISGHRSVSWYQQTPGQGLQFLFEYFSETQRNKGNFPGRFSGRQFSNSRSEMNVSTLELGDSALYLCASSPVPRANTGELFFGEGSRLTVL.

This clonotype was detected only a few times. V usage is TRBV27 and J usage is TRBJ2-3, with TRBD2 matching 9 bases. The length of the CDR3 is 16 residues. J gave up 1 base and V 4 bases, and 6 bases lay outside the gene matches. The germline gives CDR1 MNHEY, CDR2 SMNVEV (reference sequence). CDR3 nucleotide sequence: TGTGCCAGCAGTTCGCGGGAGGGCTGGGGCACAGATACGCAGTATTTT. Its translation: CASSSREGWGTDTQYF.

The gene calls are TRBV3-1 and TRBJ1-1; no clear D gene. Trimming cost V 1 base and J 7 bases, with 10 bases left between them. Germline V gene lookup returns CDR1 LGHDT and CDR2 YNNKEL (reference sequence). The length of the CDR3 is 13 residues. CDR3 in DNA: TGTGCCAGCAGCCAAGGGGTGGGCTGTGAAGCTTTCTTT. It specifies CASSQGVGCEAFF.

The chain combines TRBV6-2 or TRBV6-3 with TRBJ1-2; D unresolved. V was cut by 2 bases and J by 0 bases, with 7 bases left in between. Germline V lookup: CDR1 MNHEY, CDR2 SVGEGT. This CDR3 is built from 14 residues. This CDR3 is CASSYGPPNYGYTF. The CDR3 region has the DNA TGTGCCAGCAGTTACGGCCCTCCTAACTATGGCTACACCTTC.

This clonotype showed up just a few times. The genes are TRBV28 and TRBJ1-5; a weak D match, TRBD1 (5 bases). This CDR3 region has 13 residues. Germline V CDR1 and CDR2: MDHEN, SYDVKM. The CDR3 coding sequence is TGTGTGTCGTCGGGGGGGGGCAATCAGCCCCAGCATTTT. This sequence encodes CVSSGGGNQPQHF.

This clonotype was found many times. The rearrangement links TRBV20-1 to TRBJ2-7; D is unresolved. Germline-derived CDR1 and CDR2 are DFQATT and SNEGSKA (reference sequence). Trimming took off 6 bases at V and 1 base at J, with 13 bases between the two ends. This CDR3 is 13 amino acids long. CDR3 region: CSAPASPSYEQYF. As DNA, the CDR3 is TGCAGTGCCCCGGCGAGTCCTTCCTACGAGCAGTACTTC.

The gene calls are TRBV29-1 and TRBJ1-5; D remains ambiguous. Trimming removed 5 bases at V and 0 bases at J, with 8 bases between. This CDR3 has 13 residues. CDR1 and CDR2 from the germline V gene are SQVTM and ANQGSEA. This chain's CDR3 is CSVRPDSNQPQHF. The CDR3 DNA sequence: TGCAGCGTTCGTCCAGATAGCAATCAGCCCCAGCATTTT.

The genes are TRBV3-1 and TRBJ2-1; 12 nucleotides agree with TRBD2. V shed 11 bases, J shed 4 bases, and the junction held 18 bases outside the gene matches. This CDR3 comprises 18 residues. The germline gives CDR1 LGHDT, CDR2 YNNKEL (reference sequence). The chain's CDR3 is CAFCYGASGGGPYNEQFF. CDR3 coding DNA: TGTGCCTTCTGCTACGGGGCTAGCGGGGGGGGCCCATACAATGAGCAGTTCTTC.

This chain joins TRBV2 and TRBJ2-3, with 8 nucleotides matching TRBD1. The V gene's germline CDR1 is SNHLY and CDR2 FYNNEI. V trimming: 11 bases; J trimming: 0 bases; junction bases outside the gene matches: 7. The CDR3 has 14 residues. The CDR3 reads CAVRQGPSTDTQYF. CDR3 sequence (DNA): TGTGCCGTCAGACAGGGGCCGAGCACAGATACGCAGTATTTT.

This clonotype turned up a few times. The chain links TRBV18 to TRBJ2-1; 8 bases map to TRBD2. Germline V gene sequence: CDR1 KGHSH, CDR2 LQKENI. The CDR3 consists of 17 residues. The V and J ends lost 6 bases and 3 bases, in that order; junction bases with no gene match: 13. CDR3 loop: CASSQIAGRAVYNEQFF. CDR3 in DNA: TGTGCCAGCTCCCAGATTGCCGGGAGGGCCGTCTACAATGAGCAGTTCTTC.

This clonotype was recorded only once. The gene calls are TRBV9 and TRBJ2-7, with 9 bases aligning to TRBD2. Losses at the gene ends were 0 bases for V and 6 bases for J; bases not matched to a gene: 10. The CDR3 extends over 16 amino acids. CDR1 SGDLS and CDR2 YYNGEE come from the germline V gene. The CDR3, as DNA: TGTGCCAGCAGCGTAGCAAATAGCGGGAGTCCTAGCGAGCAGTACTTC. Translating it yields CASSVANSGSPSEQYF.

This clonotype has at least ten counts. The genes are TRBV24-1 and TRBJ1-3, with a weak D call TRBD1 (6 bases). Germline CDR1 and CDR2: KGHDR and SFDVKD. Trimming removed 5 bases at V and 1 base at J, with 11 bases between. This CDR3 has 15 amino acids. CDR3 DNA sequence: TGTGCCACCAGTGGCCCACAGGGTTCTGGAAACACCATATATTTT. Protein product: CATSGPQGSGNTIYF.

CDR3 bases: TGTGCCAGCTGTAAGGACAGGGGGGTATACGAGCAGTACTTC. Translation gives CASCKDRGVYEQYF. V usage is TRBV7-2 and J usage is TRBJ2-7, with 10 bases lining up with TRBD1. The CDR3 consists of 14 residues. V lost 8 bases to trimming and J lost 4 bases; unmatched junction nucleotides: 8. Germline V CDR1 and CDR2: SGHTA, FQGNSA. Full variable domain (missing parts from reference TRBV7-2 and TRBJ2-7): GAGVSQSPSNKVTEKGKDVELRCDPISGHTALYWYRQSLGQGLEFLIYFQGNSAPDKSGLPSDRFSAERTGGSVSTLTIQRTQQEDSAVYLCASCKDRGVYEQYFGPGTRLTVT.

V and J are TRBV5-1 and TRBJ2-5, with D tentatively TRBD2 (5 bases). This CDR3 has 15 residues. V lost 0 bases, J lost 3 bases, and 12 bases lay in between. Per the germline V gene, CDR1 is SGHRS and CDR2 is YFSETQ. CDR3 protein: CASSLGTCGEETQYF. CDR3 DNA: TGCGCCAGCAGCTTGGGGACTTGCGGAGAAGAGACCCAGTACTTC.

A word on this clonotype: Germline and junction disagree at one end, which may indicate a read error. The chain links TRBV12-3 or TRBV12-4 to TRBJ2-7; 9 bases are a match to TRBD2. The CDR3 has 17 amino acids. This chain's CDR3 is CASSPRRLAEISSEQYF. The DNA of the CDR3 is TGTGCTAGCAGTCCCCGGCGACTAGCGGAGATTTCCTCCGAGCAGTACTTC.

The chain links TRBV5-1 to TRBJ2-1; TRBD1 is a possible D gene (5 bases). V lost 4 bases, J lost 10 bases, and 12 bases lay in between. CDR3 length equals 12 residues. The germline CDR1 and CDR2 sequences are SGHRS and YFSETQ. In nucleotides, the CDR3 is TGCGCCAGCAGCGGGGCAATGAGGGAGCAGTTCTTC. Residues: CASSGAMREQFF.

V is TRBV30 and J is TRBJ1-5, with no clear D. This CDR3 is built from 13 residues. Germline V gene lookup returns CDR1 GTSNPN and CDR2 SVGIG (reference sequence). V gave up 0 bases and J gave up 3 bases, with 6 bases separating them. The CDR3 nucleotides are TGTGCCTGGAGTGTACGGGACAATCAGCCCCAGCATTTT. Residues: CAWSVRDNQPQHF.

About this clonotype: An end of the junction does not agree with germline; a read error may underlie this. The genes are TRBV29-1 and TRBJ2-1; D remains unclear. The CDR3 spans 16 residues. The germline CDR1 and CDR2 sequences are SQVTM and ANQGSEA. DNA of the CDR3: TGCAGCGTCGAAGATCTAAAGGTCCCCTCCTACAATGAGCAGTTCTTC. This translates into CSVEDLKVPSYNEQFF.

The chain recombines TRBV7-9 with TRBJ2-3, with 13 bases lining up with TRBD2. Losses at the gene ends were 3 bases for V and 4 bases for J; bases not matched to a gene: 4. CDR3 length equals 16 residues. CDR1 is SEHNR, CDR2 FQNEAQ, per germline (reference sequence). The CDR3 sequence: CASSFGLAGASDTQYF. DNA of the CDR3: TGTGCCAGCAGCTTCGGACTAGCGGGAGCCTCAGATACGCAGTATTTT. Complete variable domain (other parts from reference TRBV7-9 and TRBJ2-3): DTGVSQNPRHKITKRGQNVTFRCDPISEHNRLYWYRQTLGQGPEFLTYFQNEAQLEKSRLLSDRFSAERPKGSFSTLEIQRTEQGDSAMYLCASSFGLAGASDTQYFGPGTRLTVL.